This TCR beta chain was captured by sequencing in a study of control samples from healthy donors and cancer patients. Repertoires were generated with immunoSEQ multiplex PCR, while TCRdb's copy carries only in-frame clones and drops some. The sample records 100,000 to 150,000 clones, roughly 90% being singletons. The CDR3 loop spans 15 amino acids. With 4 bases removed from V and 12 bases from J, the gap between germline ends came to 22 bases. Germline V gene sequence: CDR1 LNHDA, CDR2 SQIVND (reference sequence). The material sequenced was blood. The V gene is TRBV19, the J gene TRBJ2-1; weak D call: TRBD1 (5 bases). The receptor comes from a woman aged 45-65 years in good health. The CDR3 loop reads CASSTGRGGAITQFF. The CDR3 DNA is TGTGCCAGTAGTACCGGACGTGGTGGGGCAATTACGCAGTTCTTC.